Given below is one T cell receptor beta chain in context. No cognate antigen has been identified for it. Per-nucleotide qualities are absent, and no much larger clonotype sits a single base away. Including the terminal cysteine and phenylalanine, the CDR3 comprises 13 residues. The DNA shown is the 39-base CDR3, in frame from base 1. V is pared back by 3 bases and J by 5 bases, with 13 bases lying between the germline termini. Per the germline V gene (reference sequence), DFQATT is the CDR1 and SNEGSKA is the CDR2. These data belong to a study of blood T cell repertoires in COVID-19 (TCRdb year 2020). Turning to the overall study: Samples covering the acute and convalescent phases of COVID-19 were provided by collaborators in the United States, Italy and Spain. Where available, HLA class I and class II types were taken from metadata supplied by the sample provider and were not determined by assay-based typing. The material from the prospective study consisted of cDNA or gDNA derived from T cells, B-cell-depleted T cells, or PBMCs. Nearly every sample came with metadata listing a de-identified subject ID, COVID-19 status, age in years and sex. Deeply sampled blood TCRbeta repertoires from subjects exposed to, actively infected with, or recovered from COVID-19 were included in the dataset. The repertoires were made available in a free public database intended to serve as a resource for research on the immune response to SARS-CoV-2. Samples came from the ongoing ImmuneRACE study (first 160 participants) plus 1,254 subjects from 6 global collaborators.

Participants in the prospective study were aged 18 to 89 years, lived in 20 to 25 United States geographic areas, and enrolled through a virtual design. In the prospective study, cohorts were assigned on the basis of participant-reported clinical history obtained from a screening survey and a study questionnaire. For ImmuneRACE Cohort 3, a participant was defined as recovered based on two consecutive negative NP/OP PCR tests, clearance by a healthcare professional, or resolution of symptoms. In the prospective study, mobile phlebotomists collected whole blood, serum and a nasopharyngeal or oropharyngeal swab from each participant. Over an approximately two-month period, participants in the prospective study had the option of providing additional blood draws and questionnaires. Blood samples from the prospective study were shipped frozen or at room temperature prior to DNA extraction. The paper as a whole reports these results and caveats: The quantity of clinical and demographic metadata differed by source and by participant and was supplied without curation.

The immunoSEQ Assay, a bias-controlled multiplex PCR, was used to amplify TCRbeta CDR3 regions from genomic DNA. The authors' analysis ran thus. The number of nucleated cells in each sample was estimated from the amplification of reference gene primers within the assay. Sequence reads were collapsed and filtered to measure the absolute abundance of every unique TCRbeta CDR3 rearrangement. For each sample, productive Simpson clonality was calculated as the square root of Simpson's diversity index over productive rearrangements. TCRdb limited this immuneACCESS table to in-frame rearrangements with V and J called. A share of clones is missing; checked studies link under half to unresolved V genes, and the rest is unexplained. V and J calls and clone size are given by that table; D and trimming were obtained from the DNA. This sample is represented by 200,000 to 250,000 clones; 86% of them were singletons. The ten largest clones take up around 1.9% of the sample.

The source material was PBMCs or T cells enriched from blood (not recorded which). In this chain, TRBV20-1 is recombined with TRBJ2-5; TRBD2 might be the D gene, on 6 matching bases. This sequence was found in a woman between 50 and 59 years old who had recovered from COVID-19. The CDR3 here reads CSASPGRFETQYF. The DNA sequence reads TGCAGTGCTAGTCCGGGGAGGTTTGAGACCCAGTACTTC.